These 8 T cell receptor beta chains were all obtained from the same sample, sequenced in a study of T cell responses to AZD1222 COVID-19 vaccine. Measured with immunoSEQ multiplex PCR; TCRdb has only the in-frame clones, and not every one. The sample has about 120,000 clones, approximately 89% seen once. Specimen: peripheral blood, collected 28 days after the second AZD1222 dose. The origin of the receptors is an adult who received the AZD1222 COVID-19 vaccine.

The chain carries TRBV6-5 and TRBJ2-7; D possibly corresponds to TRBD2 (5 bases). The V and J ends lost 6 bases and 0 bases respectively, with 15 bases between them. The CDR3 length is 15 residues. CDR1 MNHEY and CDR2 SVGAGI come from the germline V gene. The CDR3 DNA is TGTGCCAGCAGCATCAAGACGGGGAGCTCCTACGAGCAGTACTTC. Its translation is CASSIKTGSSYEQYF.

In its sample, this clone was seen a few times. The rearrangement links TRBV7-2 to TRBJ1-1; D gene uncertain. V was shortened by 3 bases and J by 3 bases, with 11 bases between the two germline ends. CDR1 is SGHTA, CDR2 FQGNSA, per germline. There are 14 residues in the CDR3. The CDR3 region is CASSFPWTYTEAFF. CDR3 in DNA: TGTGCCAGCAGCTTTCCCTGGACCTACACTGAAGCTTTCTTT.

CDR3 bases: TGTGCCAGCAGCTTAGGCGCCACCCCTAAAGTGGAAACCTTC. This codes for CASSLGATPKVETF. The chain recombines TRBV7-9 with TRBJ1-2; unclear D gene. V shed 1 base and J shed 14 bases, with 20 bases lying between them. CDR1 and CDR2 (germline): SEHNR, FQNEAQ (reference sequence). CDR3 length equals 14 residues. Looking up the rest from reference TRBV7-9 and TRBJ1-2 gives the full variable domain: DTGVSQNPRHKITKRGQNVTFRCDPISEHNRLYWYRQTLGQGPEFLTYFQNEAQLEKSRLLSDRFSAERPKGSFSTLEIQRTEQGDSAMYLCASSLGATPKVETFGSGTRLTVV.

The chain links TRBV11-3 to TRBJ1-2; D perhaps matches TRBD1 (5 bases). Deletions cut 4 bases from V and 6 bases from J, with 30 bases between. Germline V CDR1 and CDR2: SGHNT, YENEEA. The CDR3 covers 19 residues. CDR3: CASSSFLKVDRGPKDGYTF. CDR3 in DNA: TGTGCCAGCAGCTCCTTTTTGAAGGTCGACAGAGGTCCGAAGGATGGCTACACCTTC.

The chain links TRBV7-2 to TRBJ1-1; 7 nucleotides line up with TRBD1. The CDR3 totals 13 residues. Germline CDR1 reads SGHTA; CDR2 reads FQGNSA. The trim removed 2 bases at V and 4 bases at J, leaving 1 base unmatched. CDR3 residues: CASSLNRGTEAFF. Written as DNA, the CDR3 is TGTGCCAGCAGCTTAAACAGGGGCACTGAAGCTTTCTTT.

V and J are TRBV21-1 and TRBJ2-3; the table names TRBD2, a call not compared with the DNA. TRBV21-1 is described as a pseudogene. The CDR3 spans 19 residues. CDR3 nucleotide sequence: TGTGCCAGCAGCTCCGGGACTAGCGGGGAGTGCCGCTCCCCAGATACGCAGTATTTT. Amino acid sequence: CASSSGTSGECRSPDTQYF.

The V call is TRBV9, the J call TRBJ1-3, with D hard to call. The CDR3 runs 15 residues. The germline CDR1 and CDR2 sequences are SGDLS and YYNGEE. Trimming pared 0 bases from V and 0 bases from J, leaving 7 bases between. The CDR3 reads CASSVDVTSGNTIYF. The DNA of the CDR3 is TGTGCCAGCAGCGTAGATGTCACCTCTGGAAACACCATATATTTT.

This clone was recorded a few times. Other DNA sequences in this sample translate to the same CDR3. The J gene is TRBJ2-2, the V gene TRBV4-3; D is tentatively TRBD1 or TRBD2 (5 bases each). V was pared by 5 bases and J by 4 bases, with 14 bases between. The CDR3 totals 15 residues. Per germline, CDR1 LGHNA and CDR2 YSLEER. The DNA of the CDR3 is TGCGCCAGCAGCGATCCGGGGCGCGGCACCGGGGAGCTGTTTTTT. It codes for CASSDPGRGTGELFF.